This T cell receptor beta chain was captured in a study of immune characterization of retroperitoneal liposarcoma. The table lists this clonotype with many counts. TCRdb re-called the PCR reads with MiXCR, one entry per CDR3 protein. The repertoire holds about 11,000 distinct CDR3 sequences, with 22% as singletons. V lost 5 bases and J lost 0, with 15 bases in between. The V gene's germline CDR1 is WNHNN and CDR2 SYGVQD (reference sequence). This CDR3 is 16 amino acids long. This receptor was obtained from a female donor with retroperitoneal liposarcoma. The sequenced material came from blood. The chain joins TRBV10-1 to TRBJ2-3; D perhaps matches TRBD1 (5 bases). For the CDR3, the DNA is TGCGCCAGCAGTCCACAGGAAAGACCTAGCACAGATACGCAGTATTTT. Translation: CASSPQERPSTDTQYF.